The 19 T cell receptor beta chains below were found in one sample sequenced in a study of neurological immune-mediated disorders. TCRdb ran MiXCR on the 5' RACE reads and lists one entry per CDR3 protein. The profile shows roughly 34,000 distinct CDR3 sequences, roughly an eighth of them singletons. Time point here: longitudinal time-point 2. The sequencing sample was made of PBMCs. These receptors were obtained from a woman aged 40 to 50 in good health.

This clonotype was counted at least ten times. The V and J genes are TRBV11-2 and TRBJ2-5, with D tentatively TRBD1 (6 bases). This CDR3 spans 13 amino acids. V lost 3 bases to trimming and J lost 9 bases, with 14 bases between them. CDR1 and CDR2 (germline): SGHAT, FQNNGV. CDR3 region: CASSFQQGNAQYF. The CDR3 DNA reads as TGTGCCAGCAGCTTTCAACAGGGAAACGCCCAGTACTTC.

This clonotype was recorded many times. The chain couples TRBV7-2 to TRBJ1-1, with a weak D call TRBD1 (6 bases). Trimming left V 10 bases short and J 0 bases short, with 18 bases between. The CDR3 length is 15 residues. Germline values: CDR1 SGHTA, CDR2 FQGNSA. This CDR3 is CATLGRGALNTEAFF. The CDR3 nucleotides read TGTGCCACCTTAGGGAGGGGGGCCTTGAACACTGAAGCTTTCTTT.

This clonotype has ten or more counts. The chain carries TRBV7-2 and TRBJ1-4, with 7 bases matching TRBD1. Trimming took 5 bases from V and 7 from J; bases not matched to a gene: 10. Per germline, CDR1 SGHTA and CDR2 FQGNSA. This CDR3 is 15 amino acids long. This CDR3 reads CASSRSTGEAEKLFF. CDR3 DNA sequence: TGTGCCAGCAGCCGGAGCACAGGGGAAGCTGAAAAACTGTTTTTT.

The chain uses TRBV12-3 or TRBV12-4 and TRBJ1-1, with D uncertain. Trimming shortened V by 5 bases and J by 0 bases, and 7 bases separated the two germline ends. The CDR3 contains 13 residues. The CDR3, as DNA: TGTGCCAGCAGTCCGACCCTGAACACTGAAGCTTTCTTT. It yields the protein CASSPTLNTEAFF.

This chain links TRBV6-2 or TRBV6-3 with TRBJ1-1; no clear D gene. The CDR3 spans 11 residues. Germline V gene lookup returns CDR1 MNHEY and CDR2 SVGEGT. Trimming pared 7 bases from V and 1 base from J, leaving 4 bases between. The CDR3 bases are TGTGCCAGCACCCGGAACACTGAAGCTTTCTTT. Its protein is CASTRNTEAFF.

This clonotype was recorded many times. V gene TRBV6-2 or TRBV6-3 combines with J gene TRBJ2-2; D uncertain. Trimming cost V 4 bases and J 0 bases, with 9 bases left between them. This CDR3 region has 15 residues. Germline CDR1 is MNHEY and CDR2 is SVGEGT. This CDR3 is CASSFQLANTGELFF. In DNA, the CDR3 is TGTGCCAGCAGTTTTCAACTCGCGAACACCGGGGAGCTGTTTTTT.

This clonotype was observed many times. The rearrangement links TRBV28 to TRBJ1-4, with D perhaps TRBD1 (6 bases). Germline lookup yields CDR1 MDHEN and CDR2 SYDVKM. V lost 6 bases and J lost 0, with 17 bases in between. The CDR3 is 17 amino acids. CDR3 nucleotide sequence: TGTGCCAGCAGCGGATGGGGGGGCGTTGCAACTAATGAAAAACTGTTTTTT. Encoded protein: CASSGWGGVATNEKLFF.

This clonotype was detected ten times or more. J is TRBJ1-1 and V is TRBV6-2 or TRBV6-3, with TRBD1 matching 11 bases. Trimming cost V 4 bases and J 0 bases; bases outside gene matches: 7. Per germline, CDR1 MNHEY and CDR2 SVGEGT. CDR3 length: 17 amino acids. CDR3 bases: TGTGCCAGCAGTTTCCGGGGGACAGGGGGATTGAACACTGAAGCTTTCTTT. Protein product: CASSFRGTGGLNTEAFF.

There are many counts of this clonotype. This rearrangement joins TRBV7-2 to TRBJ2-3; D is ambiguous. The length of the CDR3 is 13 residues. Trimming took 6 bases from V and 1 from J, leaving 8 bases between them. CDR1 SGHTA and CDR2 FQGNSA come from the germline V gene. The CDR3 reads CASRNRGTDTQYF. Written as DNA, the CDR3 is TGTGCCAGCAGGAACCGGGGCACAGATACGCAGTATTTT.

This clonotype was observed many times. The J gene is TRBJ2-6, the V gene TRBV20-1; 8 bases match TRBD1. Germline-derived CDR1 and CDR2 are DFQATT and SNEGSKA (reference sequence). The CDR3 has 15 residues. The J segment lost 4 bases and the V segment lost 4 bases, leaving 6 bases of the junction unmatched. In DNA, the CDR3 is TGCAGTGCTACACAGGGGGTATCAGGGGCCAACGTCCTGACTTTC. Translation: CSATQGVSGANVLTF.

This clonotype was recorded at least ten times. The V gene is TRBV5-1, the J gene TRBJ2-7; TRBD1 agrees at 8 bases. CDR1 is SGHRS, CDR2 YFSETQ, per germline. Losses at the gene ends were 4 bases for V and 5 bases for J; bases not matched to a gene: 2. This CDR3 region has 12 residues. The CDR3 nucleotides read TGCGCCAGCAGCATGGACAGGGACGAGCAGTACTTC. This codes for CASSMDRDEQYF.

There are many counts of this clonotype. The rearrangement joins TRBV4-3 to TRBJ2-7; tentative D call: TRBD2 (5 bases). This CDR3 contains 15 residues. From germline, CDR1 is LGHNA and CDR2 YSLEER. The V end was cut by 0 bases, the J end by 6 bases, with 15 bases between. The CDR3 coding sequence is TGCGCCAGCAGCCAAGATCATAGGTACGGAGGCGAGCAGTACTTC. This gives the protein CASSQDHRYGGEQYF.

CDR3 nucleotides: TGTGCCAGCAGTCACGGATCTGAAGCTTTCTTT. It is translated as CASSHGSEAFF. This chain connects TRBV12-3 or TRBV12-4 to TRBJ1-1; D remains ambiguous. The CDR3 has 11 residues. The V end lost 5 bases, the J end lost 6 bases, and 7 bases lay between the germline ends.

In its sample, this clonotype was seen many times. The rearrangement joins TRBV20-1 to TRBJ1-1, with TRBD1 matching over 8 bases. V lost 6 bases to trimming and J lost 1 base; unmatched junction nucleotides: 10. CDR3 length: 15 residues. Germline-derived CDR1 and CDR2 are DFQATT and SNEGSKA (reference sequence). For the CDR3, the DNA is TGCAGTGCCCTACTTCTTGACAGGGGGAACACTGAAGCTTTCTTT. It yields the protein CSALLLDRGNTEAFF.

This clonotype was counted ten times or more. The chain employs TRBV20-1 and TRBJ2-1, with 11 nucleotides matching TRBD2. Germline V gene data show CDR1 as DFQATT and CDR2 as SNEGSKA (reference sequence). The CDR3 covers 18 residues. V was pared by 4 bases and J by 7 bases, with 18 bases of the junction left unmatched. The CDR3 here is CSAINTGTSGLWVNEQFF. The CDR3 DNA reads TGCAGTGCTATCAATACCGGGACTAGCGGACTCTGGGTGAATGAGCAGTTCTTC.

This clonotype was seen many times. This rearrangement joins TRBV4-3 to TRBJ2-5, with 16 bases matching TRBD2. Looked up from germline, CDR1 is LGHNA and CDR2 is YSLEER. The trim removed 4 bases at V and 4 bases at J, leaving 3 bases unmatched. CDR3 size: 16 residues. The CDR3, as DNA: TGCGCCAGCAGCCCGGGACTAGCGGGGGGGCGAGAGACCCAGTACTTC. Its translation: CASSPGLAGGRETQYF.

This clonotype showed up many times. The J gene is TRBJ2-5, the V gene TRBV3-1; D may be TRBD2 (5 bases). Trimming left V 0 bases short and J 6 bases short, with 17 bases between. The CDR3 has 16 amino acids. The germline V gene has CDR1 LGHDT and CDR2 YNNKEL (reference sequence). The CDR3, as DNA: TGTGCCAGCAGCCAAGATCAAGCTAGCCCCGGAAAGACCCAGTACTTC. This gives the protein CASSQDQASPGKTQYF.

Concerning this clonotype: A much bigger clone sits one base away, suggesting this may be a read error. The J gene is TRBJ2-7, the V gene TRBV24-1; D remains unclear. Germline-derived CDR1 and CDR2 are KGHDR and SFDVKD. The CDR3 contains 13 residues. CDR3 sequence (DNA): TGTGCCACCAGTGACACCGGACGCTACGACCAGTACTTC. This encodes CATSDTGRYDQYF.

This clonotype is labeled medium-sized. This rearrangement joins TRBV20-1 to TRBJ2-3; 9 nucleotides match TRBD1. There are 13 residues in the CDR3. CDR1 DFQATT and CDR2 SNEGSKA come from the germline V gene (reference sequence). V shed 6 bases, J shed 3 bases, and the junction held 4 bases outside the gene matches. The CDR3 DNA reads as TGCAGTGCGGAAGGGACAGGGACAGATACGCAGTATTTT. This codes for CSAEGTGTDTQYF.